The T cell receptor beta chain described here comes from a study of shared clonotypes between healthy human individuals. In the study overall: Each donor had three CD4 naive, three CD4 memory, two CD8 naive and one CD8 memory plate.

Sequenced by immunoSEQ multiplex PCR; TCRdb stores in-frame clones only, minus some. Here the sample spans about 2.1 million clones, roughly 93% being singletons. V dropped 5 bases and J dropped 4; count of bases not matched to a gene: 7. The germline V gene has CDR1 LGHNA and CDR2 YSLEER. CDR3 length: 16 amino acids. Naive CD8 cells were CD45RO-negative, positively selected for CCR7, excluding terminally differentiated effector memory CD45RA+ cells. On this clone itself: Its antigen remains unknown.

Points from the study as a whole: Richness estimates generally favored naive over memory subsets.

The V call is TRBV4-3, the J call TRBJ2-2; 10 positions agree with TRBD2. The sequencing sample was made of naive CD8+ T cells from PBMCs. The source of this sequence is a young man in good health. Some clones in this sample may be carry-over from other donors' samples. The CDR3 DNA reads as TGCGCCAGCAGCGGGGCTAGCGGGAGAGGCACCGGGGAGCTGTTTTTT. This gives the protein CASSGASGRGTGELFF.